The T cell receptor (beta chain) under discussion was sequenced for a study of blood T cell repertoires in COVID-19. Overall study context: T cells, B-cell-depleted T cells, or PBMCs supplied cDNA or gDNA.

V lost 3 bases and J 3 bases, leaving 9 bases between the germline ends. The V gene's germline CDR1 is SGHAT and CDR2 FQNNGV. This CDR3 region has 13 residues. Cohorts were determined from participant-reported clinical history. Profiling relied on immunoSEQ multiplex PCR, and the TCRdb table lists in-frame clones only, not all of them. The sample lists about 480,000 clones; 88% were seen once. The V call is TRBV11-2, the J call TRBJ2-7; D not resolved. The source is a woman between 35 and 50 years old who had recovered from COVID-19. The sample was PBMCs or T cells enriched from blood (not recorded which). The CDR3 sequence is CASSFGQVYEQYF. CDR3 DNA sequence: TGTGCCAGCAGCTTTGGGCAGGTCTACGAGCAGTACTTC.